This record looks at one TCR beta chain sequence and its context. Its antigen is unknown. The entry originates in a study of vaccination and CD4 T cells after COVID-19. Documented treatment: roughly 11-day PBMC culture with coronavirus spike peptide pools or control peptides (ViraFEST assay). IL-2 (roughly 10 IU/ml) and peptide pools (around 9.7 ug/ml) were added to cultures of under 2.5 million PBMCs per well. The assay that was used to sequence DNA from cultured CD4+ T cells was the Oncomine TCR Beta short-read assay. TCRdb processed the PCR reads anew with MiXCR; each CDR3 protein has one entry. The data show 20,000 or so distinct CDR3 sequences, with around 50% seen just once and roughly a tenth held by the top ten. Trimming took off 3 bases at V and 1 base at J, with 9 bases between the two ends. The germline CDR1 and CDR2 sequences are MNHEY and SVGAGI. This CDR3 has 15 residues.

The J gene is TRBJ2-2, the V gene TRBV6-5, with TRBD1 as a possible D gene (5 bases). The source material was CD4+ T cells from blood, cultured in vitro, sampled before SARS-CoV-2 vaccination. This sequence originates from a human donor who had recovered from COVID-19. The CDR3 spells CASSYGAENTGELFF. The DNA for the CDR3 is TGTGCCAGCAGTTATGGGGCGGAGAACACCGGGGAGCTGTTTTTT.